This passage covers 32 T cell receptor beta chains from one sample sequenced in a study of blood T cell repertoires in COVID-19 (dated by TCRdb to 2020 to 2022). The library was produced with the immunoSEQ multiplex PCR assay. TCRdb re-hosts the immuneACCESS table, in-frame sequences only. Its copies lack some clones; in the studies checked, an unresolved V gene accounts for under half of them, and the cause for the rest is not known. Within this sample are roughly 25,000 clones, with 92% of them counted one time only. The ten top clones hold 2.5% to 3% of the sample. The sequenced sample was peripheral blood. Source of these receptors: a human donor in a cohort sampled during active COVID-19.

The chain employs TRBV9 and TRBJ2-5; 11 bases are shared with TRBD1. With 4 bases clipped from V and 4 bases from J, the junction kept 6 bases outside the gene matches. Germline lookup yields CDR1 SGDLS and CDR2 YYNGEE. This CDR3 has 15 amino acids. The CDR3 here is CASSIRTGGGETQYF. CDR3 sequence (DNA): TGTGCCAGCAGCATCCGGACAGGGGGCGGAGAGACCCAGTACTTC.

CDR3 DNA: TGTGCCAGTAGTCCCGGACAGGGGGTCGCTGGAAACACCATATATTTT. Its translation is CASSPGQGVAGNTIYF. The chain joins TRBV19 to TRBJ1-3; 10 nucleotides agree with TRBD1. This CDR3 is built from 16 residues. The junction had 6 bases not matched to a gene; V was cut back by 5 bases and J by 2 bases. The germline V gene has CDR1 LNHDA and CDR2 SQIVND (reference sequence).

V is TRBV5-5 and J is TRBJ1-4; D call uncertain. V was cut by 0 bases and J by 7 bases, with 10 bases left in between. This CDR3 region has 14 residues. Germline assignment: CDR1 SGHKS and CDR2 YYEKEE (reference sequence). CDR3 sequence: CASSLARLGEKLFF. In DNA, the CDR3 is TGTGCCAGCAGCTTGGCGCGACTTGGTGAAAAACTGTTTTTT.

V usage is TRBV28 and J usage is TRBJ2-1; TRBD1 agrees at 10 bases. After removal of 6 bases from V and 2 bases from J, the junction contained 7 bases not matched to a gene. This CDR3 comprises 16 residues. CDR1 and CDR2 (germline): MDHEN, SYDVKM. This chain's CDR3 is CASRTRDRGTYNEQFF. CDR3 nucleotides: TGTGCCAGCAGGACAAGGGACAGGGGAACCTACAATGAGCAGTTCTTC.

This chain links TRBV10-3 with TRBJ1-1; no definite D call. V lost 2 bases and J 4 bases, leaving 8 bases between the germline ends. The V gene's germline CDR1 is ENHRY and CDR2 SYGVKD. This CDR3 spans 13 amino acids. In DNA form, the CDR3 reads TGTGCCATCAGTGAGCGGGGAGGCACTGAAGCTTTCTTT. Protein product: CAISERGGTEAFF.

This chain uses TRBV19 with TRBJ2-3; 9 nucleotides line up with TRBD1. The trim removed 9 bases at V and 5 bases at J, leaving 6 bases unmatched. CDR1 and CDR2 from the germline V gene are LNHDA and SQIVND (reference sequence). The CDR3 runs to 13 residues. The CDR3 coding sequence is TGTGCCAGCCGGGACAGGGCGGAAGATACGCAGTATTTT. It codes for CASRDRAEDTQYF.

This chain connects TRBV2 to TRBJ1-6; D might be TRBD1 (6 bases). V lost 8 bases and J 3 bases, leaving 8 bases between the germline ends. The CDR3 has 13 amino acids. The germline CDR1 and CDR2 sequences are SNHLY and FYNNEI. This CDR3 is CASGTYYNSPLHF. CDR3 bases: TGTGCCAGCGGGACATACTATAATTCACCCCTCCACTTT.

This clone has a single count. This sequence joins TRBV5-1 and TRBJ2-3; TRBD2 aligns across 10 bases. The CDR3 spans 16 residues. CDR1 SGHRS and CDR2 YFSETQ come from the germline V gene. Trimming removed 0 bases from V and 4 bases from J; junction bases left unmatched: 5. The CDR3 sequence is CASSLAASGGPDTQYF. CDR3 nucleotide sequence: TGCGCCAGCAGCTTGGCTGCTAGCGGGGGCCCAGATACGCAGTATTTT.

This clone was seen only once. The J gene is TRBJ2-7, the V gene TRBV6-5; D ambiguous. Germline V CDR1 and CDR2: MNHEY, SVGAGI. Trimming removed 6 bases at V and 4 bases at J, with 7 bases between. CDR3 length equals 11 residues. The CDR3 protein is CASRSNYEQYV. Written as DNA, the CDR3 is TGTGCCAGCAGGAGCAATTACGAGCAGTACGTC.

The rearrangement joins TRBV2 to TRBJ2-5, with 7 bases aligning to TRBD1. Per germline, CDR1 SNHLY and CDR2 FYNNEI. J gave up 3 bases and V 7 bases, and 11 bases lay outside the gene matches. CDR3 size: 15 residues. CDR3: CASNPDREDEETQYF. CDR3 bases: TGTGCCAGCAACCCTGACAGGGAAGACGAAGAGACCCAGTACTTC.

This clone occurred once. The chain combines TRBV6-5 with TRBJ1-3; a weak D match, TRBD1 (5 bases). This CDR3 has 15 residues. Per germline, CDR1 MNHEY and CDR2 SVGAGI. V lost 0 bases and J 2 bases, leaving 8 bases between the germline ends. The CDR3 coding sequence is TGTGCCAGCAGTTACTCTCAGGGTCCTGGAAACACCATATATTTT. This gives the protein CASSYSQGPGNTIYF.

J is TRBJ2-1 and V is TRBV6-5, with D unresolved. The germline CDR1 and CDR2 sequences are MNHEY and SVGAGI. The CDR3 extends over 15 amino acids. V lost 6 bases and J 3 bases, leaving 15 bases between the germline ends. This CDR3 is CASRSVETYYNEQFF. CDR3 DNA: TGTGCCAGCAGATCTGTGGAGACGTACTACAATGAGCAGTTCTTC.

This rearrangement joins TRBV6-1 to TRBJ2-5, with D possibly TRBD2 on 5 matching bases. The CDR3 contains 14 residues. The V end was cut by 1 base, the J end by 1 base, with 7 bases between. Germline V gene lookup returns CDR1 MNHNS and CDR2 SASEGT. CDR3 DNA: TGTGCCAGCAGTGAAGAGAGGGCCCAAGAGACCCAGTACTTC. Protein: CASSEERAQETQYF.

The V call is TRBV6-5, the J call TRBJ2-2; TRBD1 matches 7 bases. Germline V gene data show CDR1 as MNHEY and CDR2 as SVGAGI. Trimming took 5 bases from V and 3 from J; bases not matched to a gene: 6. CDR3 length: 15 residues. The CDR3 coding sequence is TGTGCCAGCAGTCGACAGGGTTTTCACACCGGGGAGCTGTTTTTT. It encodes CASSRQGFHTGELFF.

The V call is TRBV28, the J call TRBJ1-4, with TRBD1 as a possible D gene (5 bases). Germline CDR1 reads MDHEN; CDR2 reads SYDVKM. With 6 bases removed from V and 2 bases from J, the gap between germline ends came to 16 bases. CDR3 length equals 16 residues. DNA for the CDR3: TGTGCCAGCAGGATAAAAAAGGGGAAGACTAATGAAAAACTGTTTTTT. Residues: CASRIKKGKTNEKLFF.

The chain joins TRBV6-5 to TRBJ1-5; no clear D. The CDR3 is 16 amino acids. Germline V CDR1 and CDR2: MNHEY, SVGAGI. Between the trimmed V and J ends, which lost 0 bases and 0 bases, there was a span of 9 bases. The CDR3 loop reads CASSYSSAFSNQPQHF. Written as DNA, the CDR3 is TGTGCCAGCAGTTACTCGTCAGCGTTTAGCAATCAGCCCCAGCATTTT.

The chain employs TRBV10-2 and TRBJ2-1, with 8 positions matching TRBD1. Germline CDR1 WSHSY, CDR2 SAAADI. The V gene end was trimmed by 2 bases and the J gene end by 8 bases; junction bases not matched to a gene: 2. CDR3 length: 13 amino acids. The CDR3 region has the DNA TGCGCCAGCAGTGAGGCACAGGGGGATGAGCAGTTCTTC. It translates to CASSEAQGDEQFF.

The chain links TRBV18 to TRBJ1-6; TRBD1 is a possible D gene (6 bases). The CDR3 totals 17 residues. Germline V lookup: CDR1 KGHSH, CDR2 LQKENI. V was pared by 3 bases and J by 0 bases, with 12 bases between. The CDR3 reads CASSPVQGSSYNSPLHF. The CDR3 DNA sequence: TGTGCCAGCTCACCTGTCCAGGGGAGCTCCTATAATTCACCCCTCCACTTT.

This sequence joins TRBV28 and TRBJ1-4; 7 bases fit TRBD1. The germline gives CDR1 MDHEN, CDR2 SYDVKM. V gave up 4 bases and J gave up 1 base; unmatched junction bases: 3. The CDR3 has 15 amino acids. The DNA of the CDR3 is TGTGCCAGCAGTTCCAGGACAGGAACTAATGAAAAACTGTTTTTT. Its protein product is CASSSRTGTNEKLFF.

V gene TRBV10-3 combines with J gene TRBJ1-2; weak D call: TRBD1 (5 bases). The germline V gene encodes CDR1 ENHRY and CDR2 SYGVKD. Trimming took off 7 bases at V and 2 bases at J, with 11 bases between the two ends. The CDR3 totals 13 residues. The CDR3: CAITTTDNYGYTF. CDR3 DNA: TGTGCCATCACCACGACAGACAACTATGGCTACACCTTC.

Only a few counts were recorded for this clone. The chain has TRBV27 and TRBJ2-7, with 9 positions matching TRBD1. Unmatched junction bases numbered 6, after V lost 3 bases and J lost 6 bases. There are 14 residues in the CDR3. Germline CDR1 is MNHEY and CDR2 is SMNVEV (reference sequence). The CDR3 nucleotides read TGTGCCAGCAGTTTGGGACAGGGTAATGGCGAGCAGTACTTC. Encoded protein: CASSLGQGNGEQYF.

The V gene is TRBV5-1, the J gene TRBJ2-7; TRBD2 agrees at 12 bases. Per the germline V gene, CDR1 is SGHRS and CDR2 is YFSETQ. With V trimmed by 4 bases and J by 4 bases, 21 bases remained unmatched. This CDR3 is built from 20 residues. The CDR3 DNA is TGCGCCAGCAGCCTAAGGACAGATGGACTAGCGGGGTTTGGAAGTTACGAGCAGTACTTC. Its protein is CASSLRTDGLAGFGSYEQYF.

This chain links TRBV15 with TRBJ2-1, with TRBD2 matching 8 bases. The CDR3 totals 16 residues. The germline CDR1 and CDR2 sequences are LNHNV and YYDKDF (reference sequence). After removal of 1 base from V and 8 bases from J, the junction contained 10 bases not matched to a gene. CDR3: CATSRVGGTSADEQFF. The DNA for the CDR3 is TGTGCCACCAGCAGAGTTGGAGGGACTAGTGCCGATGAGCAGTTCTTC. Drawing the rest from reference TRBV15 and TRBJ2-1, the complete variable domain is DAMVIQNPRYQVTQFGKPVTLSCSQTLNHNVMYWYQQKSSQAPKLLFHYYDKDFNNEADTPDNFQSRRPNTSFCFLDIRSPGLGDTAMYLCATSRVGGTSADEQFFGPGTRLTVL.

The CDR3 DNA reads as TGCGCCAGCAGTCAAGAACAGGGGGCGAGTCGTGGCCAGTACTTC. Translating gives CASSQEQGASRGQYF. J is TRBJ2-5 and V is TRBV23-1, with 9 positions matching TRBD1. TRBV23-1 is flagged as an ORF with uncertain function. The V and J ends lost 2 bases and 10 bases, in that order; junction bases with no gene match: 11. The CDR3 extends over 15 amino acids.

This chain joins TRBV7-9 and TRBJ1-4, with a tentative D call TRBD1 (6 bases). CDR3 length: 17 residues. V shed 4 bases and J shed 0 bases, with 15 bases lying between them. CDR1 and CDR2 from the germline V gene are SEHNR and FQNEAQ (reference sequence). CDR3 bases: TGTGCCAGCAGCTCCCGGGGGGGGCAATCAACTAATGAAAAACTGTTTTTT. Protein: CASSSRGGQSTNEKLFF.

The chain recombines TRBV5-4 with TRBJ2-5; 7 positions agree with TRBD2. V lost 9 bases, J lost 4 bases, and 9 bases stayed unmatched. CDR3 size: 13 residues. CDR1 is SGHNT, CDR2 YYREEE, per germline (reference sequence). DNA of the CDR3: TGTGCCACCCAAGCGGGGACTGGAGAGACCCAGTACTTC. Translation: CATQAGTGETQYF.

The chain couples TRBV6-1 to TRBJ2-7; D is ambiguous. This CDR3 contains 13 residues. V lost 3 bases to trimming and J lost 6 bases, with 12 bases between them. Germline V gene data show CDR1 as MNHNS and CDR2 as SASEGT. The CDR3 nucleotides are TGTGCCAGCAGTGACCGGGTTATCGGCGAGCAGTACTTC. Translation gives CASSDRVIGEQYF.

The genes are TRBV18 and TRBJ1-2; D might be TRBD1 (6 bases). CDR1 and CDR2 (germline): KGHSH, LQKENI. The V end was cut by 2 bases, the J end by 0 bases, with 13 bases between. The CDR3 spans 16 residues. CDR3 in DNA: TGTGCCAGCTCACCAGCCACGACAGGTTCTAACTATGGCTACACCTTC. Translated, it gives CASSPATTGSNYGYTF. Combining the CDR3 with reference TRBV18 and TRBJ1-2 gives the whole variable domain NAGVMQNPRHLVRRRGQEARLRCSPMKGHSHVYWYRQLPEEGLKFMVYLQKENIIDESGMPKERFSAEFPKEGPSILRIQQVVRGDSAAYFCASSPATTGSNYGYTFGSGTRLTVV.

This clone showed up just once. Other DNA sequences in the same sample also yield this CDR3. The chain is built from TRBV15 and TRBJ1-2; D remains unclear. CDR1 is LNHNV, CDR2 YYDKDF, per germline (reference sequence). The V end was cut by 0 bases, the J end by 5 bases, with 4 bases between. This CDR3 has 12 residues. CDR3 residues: CATSRDSYGYTF. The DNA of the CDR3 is TGTGCCACCAGCAGAGATTCATATGGCTACACCTTC.

CDR3 residues: CSASWDRQEAFF. The CDR3 nucleotides read TGCAGTGCTAGTTGGGACAGGCAAGAAGCTTTCTTT. The chain couples TRBV20-1 to TRBJ1-1; 8 nucleotides align to TRBD1. The germline gives CDR1 DFQATT, CDR2 SNEGSKA (reference sequence). The CDR3 loop spans 12 amino acids. Unmatched junction bases numbered 5, after V lost 3 bases and J lost 8 bases.

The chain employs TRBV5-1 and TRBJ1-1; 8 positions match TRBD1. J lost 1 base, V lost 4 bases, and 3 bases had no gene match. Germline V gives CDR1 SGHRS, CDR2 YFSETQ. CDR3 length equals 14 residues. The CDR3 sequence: CASSVGTGNTEAFF. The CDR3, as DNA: TGCGCCAGCAGCGTCGGGACAGGGAACACTGAAGCTTTCTTT.

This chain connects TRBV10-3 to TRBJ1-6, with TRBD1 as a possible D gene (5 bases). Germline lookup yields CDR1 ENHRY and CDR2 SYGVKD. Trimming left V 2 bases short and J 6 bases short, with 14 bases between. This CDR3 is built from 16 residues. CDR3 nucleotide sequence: TGTGCCATCAGTGAGCGAGGACAACTAGCTAATTCACCCCTCCACTTT. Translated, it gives CAISERGQLANSPLHF.